A selection of T cell receptor beta chains follows, all from one sample in a study of cytomegalovirus exposure and HLA in healthy donors. Generated by immunoSEQ multiplex PCR, the TCRdb table keeps only in-frame clones and is missing some. The sample includes approximately 160,000 clones, 68% of them seen just once. Material for sequencing was PBMCs. Source of these receptors: a middle-aged woman in good health and CMV-seropositive. Each CDR3 is given with its conserved first and last residue. The D gene is left open where the match is weak. Expanded clones get a size class; other rows say once, few or many, or leave the size out.

V gene	clone size	J gene	CDR3 length	D gene	CDR3 DNA	CDR3 protein
TRBV6-1	few	TRBJ1-2	14	NA	TGTGCCAGCAGTGAAACAGGGACTAACTATGGCTACCCCTTC	CASSETGTNYGYPF
TRBV28	NA	TRBJ2-7	14	TRBD1	TGTGCCAGCAGCCTCGGGACAGGGAGAGGCGAGCAGTACTTC	CASSLGTGRGEQYF
TRBV10-3	NA	TRBJ2-1	16	TRBD2	TGTGCCATCAGCCCGGGACTAGCGGGAGCCCGAGCTGAGCAGTTCTTC	CAISPGLAGARAEQFF
TRBV9	NA	TRBJ2-1	13	NA	TGTGCCAGCAGCGTAGCAGGGTACAATGAGCAGTTCTTC	CASSVAGYNEQFF
TRBV5-6	NA	TRBJ2-1	16	TRBD2	TGTGCCAGCAGCTTGAGGATAGCGGGAGGTTACAATGAGCAGTTCTTC	CASSLRIAGGYNEQFF
TRBV4-2	NA	TRBJ1-5	16	NA	TGTGCCAGCAGCCAAGACCTGGGCCCGAACGGGAAGCCCCAGCATTTT	CASSQDLGPNGKPQHF
TRBV29-1	NA	TRBJ2-7	13	TRBD1	TGCAGCGTTGGCGCAGGGGGCCGGTACGAGCAGTACTTC	CSVGAGGRYEQYF
TRBV7-8	NA	TRBJ1-5	19	TRBD1	TGTGCCAGCAGCTTAGCCGGGACAGGTTTATTGGGTATCTCTCAGCCCCAGCATTTT	CASSLAGTGLLGISQPQHF
TRBV5-8	NA	TRBJ2-7	11	NA	TGTGCCAGCAGAGAGTACTACGAGCAGTACTTC	CASREYYEQYF
TRBV5-1	NA	TRBJ1-6	16	TRBD1	TGCGCCAGCAGCTGGGCTCAGGGGGCTGTGGATTCACCCCTCCACTTT	CASSWAQGAVDSPLHF
TRBV25-1	NA	TRBJ2-7	15	NA	TGTGCCAGCAGTGGGAGGGACAGAGGAACCTACGAGCAGTACTTC	CASSGRDRGTYEQYF
TRBV7-2	NA	TRBJ2-4	12	NA	TGTGCCAGCAGCTTAGGTTTTAGAACTCAGTACTTC	CASSLGFRTQYF
TRBV6-5	NA	TRBJ2-6	14	NA	TGTGCCAGCAGGCGGGACCGGGTGGCCAACGTCCTGACTTTC	CASRRDRVANVLTF
TRBV7-2	NA	TRBJ1-1	13	NA	TGTGCCAGCAGCCGTGGACAGAACACTGAAGCTTTCTTT	CASSRGQNTEAFF
TRBV4-3	few	TRBJ1-6	13	NA	TGCGCCAGCAGCCAAGAAGGGGGTTCACCCCTCCACTTT	CASSQEGGSPLHF
TRBV5-4	NA	TRBJ1-2	12	NA	TGTGCCAGCAGCGTTCCCGCGGATGGCTACACCTTC	CASSVPADGYTF
TRBV5-4	few	TRBJ1-2	13	NA	TGTGCCAGCAGCTTGGGGGACACCTATGGCTACACCTTC	CASSLGDTYGYTF
TRBV5-1	few	TRBJ2-3	15	NA	TGCGCCAGCAGCTTGGAGTTGCGAGTCACAGATACGCAGTATTTT	CASSLELRVTDTQYF
TRBV5-4	few	TRBJ1-1	16	NA	TGTGCCAGCACCACTGGCGGGTCTAGAGGCGACACTGAAGCTTTCTTT	CASTTGGSRGDTEAFF
TRBV2	NA	TRBJ2-2	13	NA	TGTGCCAGCAGTGGGGCAGGGCACGGGGAGCTGTTTTTT	CASSGAGHGELFF
TRBV7-2	NA	TRBJ2-7	13	NA	TGTGCCAGCAGTCTTGATGGGGGAGGCGAGCAGTACTTC	CASSLDGGGEQYF
TRBV27	NA	TRBJ2-7	13	TRBD1	TGTGCCAGCAGTTTGGCAGGGGGCAGCGAGCAGTACTTC	CASSLAGGSEQYF
TRBV19	NA	TRBJ1-5	14	TRBD1	TGTGCCAGTAGTATAGGGGCAGGGGGTCAGCCCCAGCATTTT	CASSIGAGGQPQHF
TRBV29-1	NA	TRBJ1-2	13	NA	TGCAGCGTTGCGGAGCAGTTCGACTATGGCTACACCTTC	CSVAEQFDYGYTF
TRBV27	once	TRBJ2-7	17	TRBD1	TGTGCCAGCAGTTTATTGACGTCGGGACAGGGTTTCTACGAGCAGTACTTC	CASSLLTSGQGFYEQYF
TRBV28	few	TRBJ2-7	14	NA	TGTGCCAGCACCAGTGGGCAGGGGACCTACGAGCAGTACTTC	CASTSGQGTYEQYF
TRBV19	few	TRBJ2-3	17	NA	TGTGCCAGTAGTATGTTCTTAGATAGCGAGAGACCAGATACGCAGTATTTT	CASSMFLDSERPDTQYF
TRBV6-5	few	TRBJ2-7	13	NA	TGTGCCAGCAAAAGGACTCAACTTTACGAGCAGTACTTC	CASKRTQLYEQYF
TRBV4-3	NA	TRBJ1-5	16	TRBD1	TGCGCCAGCAGCCGCGACATTGGACAGGGAGGTCAGCCCCAGCATTTT	CASSRDIGQGGQPQHF
TRBV19	NA	TRBJ2-5	16	TRBD2	TGTGCCAGTAGTATAGGGGTAGCGGGGGGGGCAGAGACCCAGTACTTC	CASSIGVAGGAETQYF
TRBV7-9	NA	TRBJ2-5	17	NA	TGTGCCAGCAGCTTAGGGGCTAGCTTTCAAGCACAAGAGACCCAGTACTTC	CASSLGASFQAQETQYF
TRBV7-2	NA	TRBJ1-5	15	NA	TGTGCCAGCAGCGCGCAGGAGGGAGGCAATCAGCCCCAGCATTTT	CASSAQEGGNQPQHF
TRBV7-9	NA	TRBJ1-1	15	NA	TGTGCCAGCAGCTTAGGAGGACAGTTGAACACTGAAGCTTTCTTT	CASSLGGQLNTEAFF
TRBV5-4	few	TRBJ2-3	16	TRBD1	TGTGCCAGCAGCGGGGACAGACAGTCTAGCACAGATACGCAGTATTTT	CASSGDRQSSTDTQYF
TRBV5-4	few	TRBJ1-6	15	NA	TGTGCCAGCAGCTTGGCCCTCGGTTCGGAGGCACCCCTCCACTTT	CASSLALGSEAPLHF
TRBV29-1	NA	TRBJ1-2	13	NA	TGCAGCGCCATGGAGGGCAGTCCCTATGGCTACACTTTC	CSAMEGSPYGYTF
TRBV6-1	NA	TRBJ1-6	13	NA	TGTGCCAGCAGTGAAGGACAGTTTTTACCCCTCCACTTT	CASSEGQFLPLHF
TRBV6-5	NA	TRBJ1-2	14	NA	TGTGCCAGCAGCCCCGACAGTGAACTCTATGGCTACACCTTC	CASSPDSELYGYTF
TRBV13	NA	TRBJ2-2	16	NA	TGTGCCAGCAGCTTCGGCCAGGGAAGAACTCTCGGGGAGCTGTTTTTT	CASSFGQGRTLGELFF
TRBV5-4	NA	TRBJ1-3	15	NA	TGTGCCAGCAGCTTGGGGCAAACGTCTGGAAACACCATATATTTT	CASSLGQTSGNTIYF
TRBV6-5	NA	TRBJ2-7	15	TRBD2	TGTGCCAGCAGTCCTACCGGGACTACCGGTTACGAGCAGTACTTC	CASSPTGTTGYEQYF
TRBV10-3	NA	TRBJ1-4	15	TRBD1	TGTGCCATCAGTGACACGACAGGGTCTAATGAAAAACTGTTTTTT	CAISDTTGSNEKLFF
TRBV28	NA	TRBJ1-4	14	TRBD1	TGTGCCAGCAGTCCAACAGGGGCCCATGAAAAACTGTTTTTT	CASSPTGAHEKLFF